Each of the 20 T cell receptor beta chains below was sequenced from the same sample in a study of Tregs in tolerant kidney transplant recipients (dated by TCRdb to between 2019 and 2020). The library was generated by the immunoSEQ multiplex PCR assay. This immuneACCESS table, as held by TCRdb, lists in-frame sequences with V and J called but not all clones. Of the missing ones, under half trace to an unresolved V gene in checked studies; the others have no known cause. In all, the sample holds roughly 250,000 clones, and about 86% of those were seen once. The ten largest clones add up to over 0.5% of the sample. Input material: CD4+ T cells from blood. These receptors all come from a human donor in good health.

This chain connects TRBV2 to TRBJ2-2, with 14 bases that match TRBD2. This CDR3 region has 16 residues. J lost 5 bases, V lost 6 bases, and 5 bases had no gene match. The germline V gene encodes CDR1 SNHLY and CDR2 FYNNEI. CDR3 loop: CASRQTSGRGTGELFF. The CDR3 DNA is TGTGCCAGCAGGCAGACTAGCGGGAGGGGTACCGGGGAGCTGTTTTTT.

The chain links TRBV5-4 to TRBJ2-1, with TRBD2 matching 13 bases. CDR3 length: 14 residues. Germline V gene data show CDR1 as SGHNT and CDR2 as YYREEE (reference sequence). The V segment lost 4 bases and the J segment 12 bases; nucleotides outside the gene matches: 7. CDR3 amino acids: CASSDAGLAGWQFF. In nucleotides, the CDR3 is TGTGCCAGCAGCGATGCGGGACTAGCGGGATGGCAGTTCTTC.

The chain links TRBV6-1 to TRBJ2-1, with TRBD1 matching 9 bases. Germline assignment: CDR1 MNHNS and CDR2 SASEGT. The CDR3 has 18 residues. With V trimmed by 2 bases and J by 2 bases, 10 bases remained unmatched. The CDR3 bases are TGTGCCAGCAGTGAAACCCTTCCGGGACAGGGACCCTACAATGAGCAGTTCTTC. This translates into CASSETLPGQGPYNEQFF.

The chain combines TRBV7-3 with TRBJ1-3, with TRBD1 matching 9 bases. The CDR3 is 15 amino acids. V was pared by 5 bases and J by 2 bases, with 4 bases of the junction left unmatched. CDR1 SGHTA and CDR2 FQGTGA come from the germline V gene. The DNA for the CDR3 is TGTGCCAGCAGCCGGACAGGGGAAGCTGGAAACACCATATATTTT. Amino acids: CASSRTGEAGNTIYF.

The DNA of the CDR3 is TGCGCCAGCAACCAGAATACAGATACGCAGTATTTT. Its protein product is CASNQNTDTQYF. V gene TRBV5-1 combines with J gene TRBJ2-3, with D uncertain. The CDR3 loop spans 12 amino acids. V was cut by 6 bases and J by 3 bases, with 8 bases left in between. Germline CDR1 and CDR2: SGHRS and YFSETQ.

The J gene is TRBJ1-2, the V gene TRBV2; D is unclear. Germline loops: CDR1 SNHLY, CDR2 FYNNEI. This CDR3 contains 14 residues. The V gene lost 1 base and the J gene lost 0 bases, with 6 bases spanning the gap. Here the CDR3 DNA reads TGTGCCAGCAGTGAAGTCAGGACTAACTATGGCTACACCTTC. Protein: CASSEVRTNYGYTF.

The chain employs TRBV7-9 and TRBJ1-3; TRBD1 is a possible D gene (5 bases). V was trimmed by 5 bases and J by 2 bases, leaving 13 bases between them. The germline V gene has CDR1 SEHNR and CDR2 FQNEAQ (reference sequence). This CDR3 spans 15 amino acids. The DNA for the CDR3 is TGTGCCAGCAGCCCAACCCAGGGTGCTGGAAACACCATATATTTT. Translated, it gives CASSPTQGAGNTIYF.

The CDR3 spells CSVVGGAEQYF. The CDR3 DNA reads as TGCAGCGTTGTAGGGGGCGCCGAGCAGTACTTC. The rearrangement joins TRBV29-1 to TRBJ2-7, with 7 bases fitting TRBD1. V shed 4 bases and J 6 bases; nucleotides not matched to a gene: 3. The CDR3 is made up of 11 amino acids. The germline V gene has CDR1 SQVTM and CDR2 ANQGSEA.

The V and J genes are TRBV7-2 and TRBJ2-1, with 11 nucleotides matching TRBD2. CDR1 and CDR2 (germline): SGHTA, FQGNSA. The CDR3 spans 15 residues. The V and J ends lost 3 bases and 12 bases, in that order; junction bases with no gene match: 10. CDR3 in DNA: TGTGCCAGCAGCTTTCGACTAGCGGGGAGTGGGACGCAGTTCTTC. Protein product: CASSFRLAGSGTQFF.

J is TRBJ1-2 and V is TRBV5-1; 8 nucleotides align to TRBD1. J gave up 4 bases and V 4 bases, and 9 bases lay outside the gene matches. The CDR3 is 15 amino acids. CDR1 and CDR2 (germline): SGHRS, YFSETQ. This CDR3 is CASSVSQGAVYGYTF. CDR3 bases: TGCGCCAGCAGCGTATCCCAGGGGGCTGTCTATGGCTACACCTTC.

The rearrangement links TRBV7-2 to TRBJ2-3; TRBD2 agrees at 8 bases. V lost 0 bases, J lost 2 bases, and 7 bases stayed unmatched. This CDR3 has 17 amino acids. Germline lookup yields CDR1 SGHTA and CDR2 FQGNSA. CDR3 sequence (DNA): TGTGCCAGCAGCTTAGCTAGAAGCGGGGGATACACAGATACGCAGTATTTT. This sequence encodes CASSLARSGGYTDTQYF.

This clone showed up just a few times. This chain connects TRBV6-5 to TRBJ1-5; 7 bases match TRBD1. Germline V gene sequence: CDR1 MNHEY, CDR2 SVGAGI. With V trimmed by 4 bases and J by 4 bases, 10 bases remained unmatched. This CDR3 has 16 residues. The CDR3 spells CASSFSQGVLNQPQHF. In DNA form, the CDR3 reads TGTGCCAGCAGTTTTTCTCAGGGGGTCTTAAATCAGCCCCAGCATTTT.

This rearrangement joins TRBV25-1 to TRBJ2-2, with TRBD2 identical over 7 bases. Germline lookup yields CDR1 MGHDK and CDR2 SYGVNS. There are 17 residues in the CDR3. The ends lost 7 bases at V and 2 bases at J; junction bases unmatched: 13. The CDR3 region has the DNA TGTGCCAGCATGGCGAGACCCGGGAGGTTTAACACCGGGGAGCTGTTTTTT. This sequence encodes CASMARPGRFNTGELFF.

The V gene is TRBV19, the J gene TRBJ2-7; 7 bases fit TRBD2. After removal of 1 base from V and 2 bases from J, the junction contained 2 bases not matched to a gene. CDR3 length: 14 residues. Germline V gene data show CDR1 as LNHDA and CDR2 as SQIVND (reference sequence). CDR3 amino acids: CASSIGGRAYEQYF. The CDR3 bases are TGTGCCAGTAGTATAGGGGGGAGGGCCTACGAGCAGTACTTC.

DNA of the CDR3: TGTGCCAGCAGCTTAGGCGGGAGGAACGAGCAGTACTTC. Its translation is CASSLGGRNEQYF. This chain joins TRBV11-3 and TRBJ2-7, with TRBD2 matching 8 bases. The trim removed 1 base at V and 5 bases at J, leaving 1 base unmatched. The CDR3 spans 13 residues. CDR1 is SGHNT, CDR2 YENEEA, per germline. The full variable domain, completed using reference TRBV11-3 and TRBJ2-7, is EAGVVQSPRYKIIEKKQPVAFWCNPISGHNTLYWYLQNLGQGPELLIRYENEEAVDDSQLPKDRFSAERLKGVDSTLKIQPAELGDSAVYLCASSLGGRNEQYFGPGTRLTVT.

This clone has at least ten counts. The chain carries TRBV7-6 and TRBJ1-1; D gene ambiguous. There are 15 residues in the CDR3. Germline CDR1 SGHVS, CDR2 FNYEAQ. V lost 5 bases, J lost 2 bases, and 15 bases lay in between. Here the CDR3 DNA reads TGTGCCAGCAGCCCAATGGGCCAGACCAACACTGAAGCTTTCTTT. Translated: CASSPMGQTNTEAFF. Drawing the rest from reference TRBV7-6 and TRBJ1-1, the complete variable domain is GAGVSQSPRYKVTKRGQDVALRCDPISGHVSLYWYRQALGQGPEFLTYFNYEAQQDKSGLPNDRFSAERPEGSISTLTIQRTEQRDSAMYRCASSPMGQTNTEAFFGQGTRLTVV.

The V and J genes are TRBV4-2 and TRBJ1-3; perhaps TRBD1 as D (6 bases). There are 14 residues in the CDR3. V lost 4 bases, J lost 4 bases, and 11 bases lay in between. CDR1 is LGHNA, CDR2 YNFKEQ, per germline. The CDR3 DNA reads TGTGCCAGCAGCCCCGGGACATCCGGAAACACCATATATTTT. Translated, it gives CASSPGTSGNTIYF.

J is TRBJ1-1 and V is TRBV5-4, with 12 bases that match TRBD1. In germline, CDR1 is SGHNT, CDR2 YYREEE (reference sequence). The V and J ends lost 5 bases and 6 bases, in that order; junction bases with no gene match: 14. The CDR3 runs 17 residues. This chain's CDR3 is CASSQGQGAVFRAEAFF. The CDR3 DNA sequence: TGTGCCAGCAGTCAGGGACAGGGGGCGGTTTTTCGGGCTGAAGCTTTCTTT. The full variable domain, completed using reference TRBV5-4 and TRBJ1-1, is ETGVTQSPTHLIKTRGQQVTLRCSSQSGHNTVSWYQQALGQGPQFIFQYYREEENGRGNFPPRFSGLQFPNYSSELNVNALELDDSALYLCASSQGQGAVFRAEAFFGQGTRLTVV.

The chain employs TRBV6-1 and TRBJ2-7; 8 bases agree with TRBD1. Losses at the gene ends were 7 bases for V and 2 bases for J; bases not matched to a gene: 4. Per the germline V gene, CDR1 is MNHNS and CDR2 is SASEGT. The CDR3 loop spans 13 amino acids. CDR3 bases: TGTGCCAGCAAATCGACAGGGGCCTACGAGCAGTACTTC. The encoded protein is CASKSTGAYEQYF.

V and J are TRBV7-2 and TRBJ2-1; 7 nucleotides match TRBD1. CDR3 length equals 13 residues. The ends lost 4 bases at V and 8 bases at J; junction bases unmatched: 5. The V gene's germline CDR1 is SGHTA and CDR2 FQGNSA. CDR3 bases: TGTGCCAGCAGCTCCGGGACAGAAGATGAGCAGTTCTTC. This codes for CASSSGTEDEQFF.